The clone carrying this T cell receptor beta chain was recorded only once. The germline CDR1 and CDR2 sequences are SGHRS and YFSETQ. CDR3 length equals 14 residues. The V end lost 2 bases, the J end lost 6 bases, and 11 bases lay between the germline ends. Treatment reported: preoperative locoregional IRX-2 cytokine immunotherapy. Preoperative locoregional IRX-2 cytokine immunotherapy was tested in the phase Ib source study. These data originate in a study of preoperative IRX-2 immunotherapy in early breast cancer. Measured with immunoSEQ multiplex PCR; TCRdb has only the in-frame clones, and not every one. The sample carries roughly 99,000 clones, roughly 90% recorded once.

This sequence was found in a human donor with breast cancer. Sequences were derived from tumor tissue, sampled after IRX-2 immunotherapy. The rearrangement links TRBV5-1 to TRBJ1-4; D gene unclear. The CDR3 spells CASSFGGVYEKLFF. The CDR3 coding sequence is TGCGCCAGCAGCTTCGGTGGGGTTTATGAAAAACTGTTTTTT.